This record looks at one TCR beta chain sequence and its context. Antigen: not known. This sample is part of a study of T cell responses to AZD1222 COVID-19 vaccine. Clones were sequenced by immunoSEQ multiplex PCR, and TCRdb holds only the in-frame ones, with some missing. The data contain 79,000 or so clones, around three quarters of them singletons. Trimming cost V 0 bases and J 1 base, with 10 bases left between them. The CDR3 extends over 15 amino acids. Germline V CDR1 and CDR2: SGHRS, YFSETQ. Findings and limits, study-wide: After two AZD1222 doses, spike-specific TCR breadth and depth rose versus day 0. Spike-spanning, vaccine-associated CD4 TCRs were dominant at 160-218 and 743-854.

Sequences were derived from peripheral blood, sampled 28 days after the second dose of the MenACWY control vaccine. The receptor comes from an adult who received the MenACWY meningococcal vaccine as a control. This chain joins TRBV5-1 and TRBJ1-1; a weak D match, TRBD1 (5 bases). Here the CDR3 DNA reads TGCGCCAGCAGCTTGGTCCAGGGAACGAACACTGAAGCTTTCTTT. Protein sequence: CASSLVQGTNTEAFF.